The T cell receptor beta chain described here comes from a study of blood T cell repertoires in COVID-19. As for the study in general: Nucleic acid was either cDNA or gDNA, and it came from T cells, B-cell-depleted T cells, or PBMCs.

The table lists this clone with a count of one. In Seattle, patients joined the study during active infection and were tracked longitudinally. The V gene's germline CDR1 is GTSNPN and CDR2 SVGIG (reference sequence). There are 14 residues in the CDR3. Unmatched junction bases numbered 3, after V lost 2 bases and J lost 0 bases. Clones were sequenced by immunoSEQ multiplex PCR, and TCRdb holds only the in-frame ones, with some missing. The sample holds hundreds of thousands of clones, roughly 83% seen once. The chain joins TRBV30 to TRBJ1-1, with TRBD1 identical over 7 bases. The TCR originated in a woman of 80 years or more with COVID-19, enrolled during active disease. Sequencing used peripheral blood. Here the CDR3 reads CAWSPDRVNTEAFF. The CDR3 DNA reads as TGTGCCTGGAGTCCCGACAGGGTGAACACTGAAGCTTTCTTT.